This is a list of T cell receptor beta chains from one sample in a study of identical twins. TCRdb processed the 5' RACE reads anew with MiXCR; each CDR3 protein has one entry. The table records about 890,000 distinct CDR3 sequences, more than 9% of them present only once. These records were also assigned to another study, of yellow fever vaccine responses in identical twins.

Sequencing used PBMCs. These TCRs come from a woman younger than 30 in good health. The CDR3 runs from the conserved cysteine through the conserved F or W. Each record gives: J gene, clone size, D gene, V gene, CDR3 DNA, CDR3 protein. The D gene is left open where the match is weak. Part of the rows lack a size; the others show once, few, many or a class for expanded clones.

>TRBJ1-1|many|TRBD1|TRBV10-3
TGTGCCATCAGTGAGTCTCGACAGGGCTATCTGAACACTGAAGCTTTCTTT
CAISESRQGYLNTEAFF
>TRBJ2-3|few|NA|TRBV13
TGTGCCAGCAGCTCAATAGGGGGAGTTACCACAGATACGCAGTATTTT
CASSSIGGVTTDTQYF
>TRBJ2-3|few|TRBD2|TRBV11-1
TGTGCCAGCAGCACATGGACTAGCGGGAGACCAGATACGCAGTATTTT
CASSTWTSGRPDTQYF
>TRBJ2-3|NA|TRBD2|TRBV7-2
TGTGCCAGCCAAAAACTAGCGGGAGTGGTAGATACGCAGTATTTT
CASQKLAGVVDTQYF
>TRBJ2-5|many|NA|TRBV2
TGTGCCAGCAGACGAGAAGAGACCCAGTACTTC
CASRREETQYF
>TRBJ1-3|NA|NA|TRBV6-1
TGTGCCAGCATAGGGGCAAGCTCTGGAAACACCATATATTTT
CASIGASSGNTIYF
>TRBJ1-2|few|NA|TRBV7-6
TGTGCCAGCAGCAACGATCAGAGGGGCTACACCTTC
CASSNDQRGYTF
>TRBJ2-3|few|NA|TRBV15
TGTGCCACCAGCAGAGATTTCGCCACAGATACGCAGTATTTT
CATSRDFATDTQYF
>TRBJ2-2|NA|NA|TRBV20-1
TGCAGTGCAGCCCCTGGCCTGGCCGGGGAGCTGTTTTTT
CSAAPGLAGELFF
>TRBJ2-6|few|TRBD1|TRBV4-1
TGCGCCAGCAGCCCCGAACCGCACAGGGGGTTCTCTGGGGCCAACGTCCTGACTTTC
CASSPEPHRGFSGANVLTF
>TRBJ2-2|few|TRBD1|TRBV11-2
TGTGCCAGCAGCCCGGGGACAGGGTTGGTTTTACGTATCACCGGGGAGCTGTTTTTT
CASSPGTGLVLRITGELFF
>TRBJ1-1|NA|NA|TRBV29-1
TGCAGCGTTACCCGTTCGGGGCCATACACTGAAGCTTTCTTT
CSVTRSGPYTEAFF
>TRBJ2-1|few|TRBD1|TRBV7-9
TGTGCCAGCAGCTTAGACCAAACAGGGGAGAGGCAGTTCTTC
CASSLDQTGERQFF
>TRBJ2-3|NA|TRBD1|TRBV5-1
TGCGCCAGCAGCTGGGGTCGGGGAACAGGGGTGACAGATACGCAGTATTTT
CASSWGRGTGVTDTQYF
>TRBJ2-2|NA|NA|TRBV5-1
TGCGCCAGCATCGAGGGGCCGCACACCGGGGAGCTGTTTTTT
CASIEGPHTGELFF
>TRBJ2-5|NA|NA|TRBV10-2
TGCGCCAGCAGTGAGTCGACGCCCCGGGAGACCCAGTACTTC
CASSESTPRETQYF
>TRBJ2-2|few|TRBD1|TRBV19
TGTGCCAGTAGTGCCCGACAGGGGGCCGGCGGGGAGCTGTTTTTT
CASSARQGAGGELFF
>TRBJ2-5|NA|TRBD2|TRBV11-2
TGTGCCAGCAGGGGGGGAGGGAAAGAGACCCAGTACTTC
CASRGGGKETQYF
>TRBJ1-1|NA|NA|TRBV11-2
TGTGCCAGCAGCTTTTTTACCAGGGCGGATACTGAAGCTTTCTTT
CASSFFTRADTEAFF
>TRBJ2-5|NA|TRBD2|TRBV5-1
TGCGCCAGCAGAACGGGGGGAGAATGGGAGACCCAGTACTTC
CASRTGGEWETQYF
>TRBJ1-5|NA|NA|TRBV28
TGTGCCAGCAGTTTTACCGATGCTACCAATCAGCCCCAGCATTTT
CASSFTDATNQPQHF
>TRBJ2-1|few|TRBD2|TRBV2
TGTGCCAGCAAAGACGGGACTAGCGGATACAATGAGCAGTTCTTC
CASKDGTSGYNEQFF
>TRBJ2-5|many|TRBD2|TRBV28
TGTGCCAGCAGTTTAGGGACGGTAGCGGGAGAGACCCAGTACTTC
CASSLGTVAGETQYF
>TRBJ2-1|few|NA|TRBV20-1
TGCAGTGGGCGAGCGGTACTATCCAATGAGCAGTTCTTC
CSGRAVLSNEQFF